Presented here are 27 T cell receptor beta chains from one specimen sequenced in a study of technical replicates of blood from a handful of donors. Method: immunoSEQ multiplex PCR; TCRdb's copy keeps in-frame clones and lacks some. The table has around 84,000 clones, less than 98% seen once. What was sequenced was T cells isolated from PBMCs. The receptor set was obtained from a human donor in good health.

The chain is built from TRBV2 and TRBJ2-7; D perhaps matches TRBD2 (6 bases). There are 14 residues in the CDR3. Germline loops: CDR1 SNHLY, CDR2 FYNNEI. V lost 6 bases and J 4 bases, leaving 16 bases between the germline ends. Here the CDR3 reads CASSRDWRTYEQYF. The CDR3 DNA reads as TGTGCCAGCAGCCGGGACTGGCGTACGTACGAGCAGTACTTC.

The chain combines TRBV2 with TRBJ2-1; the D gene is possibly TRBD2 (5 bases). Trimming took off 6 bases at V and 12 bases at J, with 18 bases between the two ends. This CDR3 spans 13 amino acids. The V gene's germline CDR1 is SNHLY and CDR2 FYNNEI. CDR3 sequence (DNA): TGTGCCAGCAGAGGACTGTGGTTAGGGATGCAGTTCTTC. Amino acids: CASRGLWLGMQFF.

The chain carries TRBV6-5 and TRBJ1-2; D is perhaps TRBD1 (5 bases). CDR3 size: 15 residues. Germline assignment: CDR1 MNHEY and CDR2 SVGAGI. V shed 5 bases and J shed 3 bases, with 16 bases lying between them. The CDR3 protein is CASSARTQNHYGYTF. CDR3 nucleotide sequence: TGTGCCAGCAGTGCCCGGACACAAAATCACTATGGCTACACCTTC.

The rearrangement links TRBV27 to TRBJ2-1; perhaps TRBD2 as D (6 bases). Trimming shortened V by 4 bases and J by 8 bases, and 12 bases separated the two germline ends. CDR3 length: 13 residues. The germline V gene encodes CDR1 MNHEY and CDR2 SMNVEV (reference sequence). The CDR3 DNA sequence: TGTGCCAGCAGTTCGACTAGTATCTATGAGCAGTTCTTC. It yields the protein CASSSTSIYEQFF.

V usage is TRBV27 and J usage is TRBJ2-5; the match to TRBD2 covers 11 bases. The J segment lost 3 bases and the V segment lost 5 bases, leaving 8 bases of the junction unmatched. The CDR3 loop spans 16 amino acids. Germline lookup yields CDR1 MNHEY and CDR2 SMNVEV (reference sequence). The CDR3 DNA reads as TGTGCCAGCAGTCGGCTAGCGGGAGGAAGAAAAGAGACCCAGTACTTC. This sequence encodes CASSRLAGGRKETQYF.

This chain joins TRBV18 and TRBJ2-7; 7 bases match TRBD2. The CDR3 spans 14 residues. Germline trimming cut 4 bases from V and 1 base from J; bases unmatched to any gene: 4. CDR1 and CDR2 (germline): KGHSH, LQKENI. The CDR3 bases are TGTGCCAGCTCACTGGGGGAGGGTTCCTACGAGCAGTACTTC. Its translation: CASSLGEGSYEQYF. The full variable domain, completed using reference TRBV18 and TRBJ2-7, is NAGVMQNPRHLVRRRGQEARLRCSPMKGHSHVYWYRQLPEEGLKFMVYLQKENIIDESGMPKERFSAEFPKEGPSILRIQQVVRGDSAAYFCASSLGEGSYEQYFGPGTRLTVT.

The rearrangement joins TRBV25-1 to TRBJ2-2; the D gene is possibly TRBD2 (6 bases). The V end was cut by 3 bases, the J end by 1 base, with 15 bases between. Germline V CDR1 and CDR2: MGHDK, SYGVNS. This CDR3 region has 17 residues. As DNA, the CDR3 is TGTGCCAGCAGTGAGGTTCGGGGGACGGGGAACACCGGGGAGCTGTTTTTT. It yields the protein CASSEVRGTGNTGELFF.

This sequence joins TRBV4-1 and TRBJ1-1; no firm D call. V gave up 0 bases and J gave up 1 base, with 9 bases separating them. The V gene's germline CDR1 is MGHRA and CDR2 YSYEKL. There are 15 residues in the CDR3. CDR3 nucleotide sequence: TGCGCCAGCAGCCAAGATCGATCGGGGAACACTGAAGCTTTCTTT. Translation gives CASSQDRSGNTEAFF.

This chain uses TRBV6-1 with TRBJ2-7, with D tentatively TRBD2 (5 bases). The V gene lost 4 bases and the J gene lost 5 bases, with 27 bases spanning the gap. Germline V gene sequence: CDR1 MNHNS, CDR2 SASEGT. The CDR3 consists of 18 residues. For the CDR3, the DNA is TGTGCCAGCAGTGGACCCTTAACTGGGAGCGGACGGTCCAACGAGCAGTACTTC. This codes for CASSGPLTGSGRSNEQYF.

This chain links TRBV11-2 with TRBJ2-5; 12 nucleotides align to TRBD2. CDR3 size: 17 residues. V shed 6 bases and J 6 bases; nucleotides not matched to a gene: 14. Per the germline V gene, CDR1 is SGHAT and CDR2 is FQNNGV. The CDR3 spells CASSPHATSGGPQTQYF. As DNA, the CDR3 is TGTGCCAGCAGTCCACATGCTACTAGCGGGGGGCCCCAGACCCAGTACTTC.

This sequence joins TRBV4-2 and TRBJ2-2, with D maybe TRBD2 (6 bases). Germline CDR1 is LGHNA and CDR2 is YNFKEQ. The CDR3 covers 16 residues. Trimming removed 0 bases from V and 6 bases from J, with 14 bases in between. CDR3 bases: TGTGCCAGCAGCCAAGAGAATAGTCCGGGGGCCGGGGAGCTGTTTTTT. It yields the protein CASSQENSPGAGELFF.

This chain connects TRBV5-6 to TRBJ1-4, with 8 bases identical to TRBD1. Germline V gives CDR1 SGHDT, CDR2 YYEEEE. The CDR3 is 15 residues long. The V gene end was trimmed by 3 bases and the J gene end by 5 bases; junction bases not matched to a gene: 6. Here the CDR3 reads CASSSDRVQNEKLFF. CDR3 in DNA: TGTGCCAGCAGCTCGGACAGGGTCCAGAATGAAAAACTGTTTTTT. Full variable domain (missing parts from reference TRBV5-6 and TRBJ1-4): DAGVTQSPTHLIKTRGQQVTLRCSPKSGHDTVSWYQQALGQGPQFIFQYYEEEERQRGNFPDRFSGHQFPNYSSELNVNALLLGDSALYLCASSSDRVQNEKLFFGSGTQLSVL.

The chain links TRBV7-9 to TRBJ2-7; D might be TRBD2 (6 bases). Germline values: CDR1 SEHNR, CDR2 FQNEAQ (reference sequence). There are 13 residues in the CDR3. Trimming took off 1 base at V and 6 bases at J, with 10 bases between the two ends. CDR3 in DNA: TGTGCCAGCAGCTTAGTGGCCGGGGGCGAGCAGTACTTC. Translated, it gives CASSLVAGGEQYF. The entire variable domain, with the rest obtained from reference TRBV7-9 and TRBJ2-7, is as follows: DTGVSQNPRHKITKRGQNVTFRCDPISEHNRLYWYRQTLGQGPEFLTYFQNEAQLEKSRLLSDRFSAERPKGSFSTLEIQRTEQGDSAMYLCASSLVAGGEQYFGPGTRLTVT.

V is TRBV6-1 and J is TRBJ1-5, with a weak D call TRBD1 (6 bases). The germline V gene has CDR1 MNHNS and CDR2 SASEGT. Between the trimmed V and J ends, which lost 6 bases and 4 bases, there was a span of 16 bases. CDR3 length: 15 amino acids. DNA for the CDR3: TGTGCCAGCAGGCGGAGGGAGGGGGGAAATCAGCCCCAGCATTTT. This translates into CASRRREGGNQPQHF.

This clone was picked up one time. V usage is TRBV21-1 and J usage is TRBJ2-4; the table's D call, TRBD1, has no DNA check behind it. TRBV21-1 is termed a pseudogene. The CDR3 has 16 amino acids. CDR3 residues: CASSKARQVAKNIQYF. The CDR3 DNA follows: TGTGCCAGCAGCAAAGCCCGACAGGTCGCCAAAAACATTCAGTACTTC.

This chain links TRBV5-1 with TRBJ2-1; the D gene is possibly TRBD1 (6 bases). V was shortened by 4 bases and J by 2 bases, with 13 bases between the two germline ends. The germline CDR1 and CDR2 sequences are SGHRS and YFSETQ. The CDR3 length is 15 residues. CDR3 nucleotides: TGCGCCAGCAGCCTACTACAGGGACCCTACAATGAGCAGTTCTTC. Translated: CASSLLQGPYNEQFF.

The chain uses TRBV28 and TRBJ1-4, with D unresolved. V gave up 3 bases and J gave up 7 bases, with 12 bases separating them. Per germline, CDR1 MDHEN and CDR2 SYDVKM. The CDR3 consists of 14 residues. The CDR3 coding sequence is TGTGCCAGCAGTTTTGTCCTAGAGACTGAAAAACTGTTTTTT. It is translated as CASSFVLETEKLFF.

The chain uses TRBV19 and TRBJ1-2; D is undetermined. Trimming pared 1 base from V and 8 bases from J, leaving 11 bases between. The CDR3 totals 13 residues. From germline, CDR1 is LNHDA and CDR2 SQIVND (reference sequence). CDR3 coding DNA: TGTGCCAGTAGTATAGTTAATGGAGGGGGCTACACCTTC. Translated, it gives CASSIVNGGGYTF.

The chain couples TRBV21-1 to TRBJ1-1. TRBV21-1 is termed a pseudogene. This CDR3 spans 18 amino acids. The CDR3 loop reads CASRPGNGDGLRNTEAFF. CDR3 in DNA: TGTGCCAGCAGGCCCGGTAACGGTGATGGACTGAGAAACACTGAAGCTTTCTTT.

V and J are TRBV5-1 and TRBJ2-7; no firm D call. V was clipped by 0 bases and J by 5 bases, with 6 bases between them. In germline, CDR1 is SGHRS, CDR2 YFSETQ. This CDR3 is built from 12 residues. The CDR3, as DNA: TGCGCCAGCAGCTTGGGGAGTAACGAGCAGTACTTC. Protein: CASSLGSNEQYF.

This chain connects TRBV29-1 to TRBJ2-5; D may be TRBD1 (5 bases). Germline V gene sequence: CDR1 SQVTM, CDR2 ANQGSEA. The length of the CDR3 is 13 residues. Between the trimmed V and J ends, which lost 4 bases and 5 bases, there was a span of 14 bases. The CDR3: CSVGGRVRETQYF. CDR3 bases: TGCAGCGTTGGGGGCAGGGTTCGGGAGACCCAGTACTTC. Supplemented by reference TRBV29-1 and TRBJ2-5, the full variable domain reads SAVISQKPSRDICQRGTSLTIQCQVDSQVTMMFWYRQQPGQSLTLIATANQGSEATYESGFVIDKFPISRPNLTFSTLTVSNMSPEDSSIYLCSVGGRVRETQYFGPGTRLLVL.

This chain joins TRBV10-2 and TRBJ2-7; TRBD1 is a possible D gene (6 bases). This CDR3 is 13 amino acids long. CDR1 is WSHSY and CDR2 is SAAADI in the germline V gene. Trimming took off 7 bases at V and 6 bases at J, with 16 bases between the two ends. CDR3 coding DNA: TGCGCCAGCATGGTGGACAGTCTCCTCGAGCAGTACTTC. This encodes CASMVDSLLEQYF.

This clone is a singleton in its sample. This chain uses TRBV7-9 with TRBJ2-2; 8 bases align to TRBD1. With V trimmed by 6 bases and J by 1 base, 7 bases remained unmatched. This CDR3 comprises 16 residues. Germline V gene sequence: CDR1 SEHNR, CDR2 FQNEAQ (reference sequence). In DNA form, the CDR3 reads TGTGCCAGCAGATTACCGGGACAGGAGAACACCGGGGAGCTGTTTTTT. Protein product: CASRLPGQENTGELFF.

CDR3 sequence reads: CASRPAGVEKLFF. CDR3 in DNA: TGTGCCAGCAGGCCCGCAGGGGTTGAAAAACTGTTTTTT. The chain joins TRBV6-5 to TRBJ1-4; possibly TRBD1 for D (6 bases). The CDR3 contains 13 residues. Looked up from germline, CDR1 is MNHEY and CDR2 is SVGAGI. V gave up 6 bases and J gave up 7 bases, with 12 bases separating them.

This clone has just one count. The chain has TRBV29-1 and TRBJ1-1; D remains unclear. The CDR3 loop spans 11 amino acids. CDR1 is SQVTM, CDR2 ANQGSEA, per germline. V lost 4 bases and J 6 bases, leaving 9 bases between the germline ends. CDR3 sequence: CSVVIWPEAFF. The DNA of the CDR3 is TGCAGCGTTGTGATATGGCCTGAAGCTTTCTTT.

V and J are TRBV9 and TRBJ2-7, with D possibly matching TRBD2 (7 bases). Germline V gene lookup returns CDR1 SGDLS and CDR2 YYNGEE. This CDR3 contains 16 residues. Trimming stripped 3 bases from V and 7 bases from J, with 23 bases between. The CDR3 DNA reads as TGTGCCAGCAGCGACCGGGGGGCGGCGGGTTCTCGAGAGCAGTACTTC. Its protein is CASSDRGAAGSREQYF.

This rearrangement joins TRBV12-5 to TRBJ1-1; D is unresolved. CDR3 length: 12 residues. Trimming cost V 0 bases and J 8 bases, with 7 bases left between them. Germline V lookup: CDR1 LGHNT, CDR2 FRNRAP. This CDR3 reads CASGLVEVEAFF. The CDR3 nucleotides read TGTGCTAGTGGTTTGGTAGAGGTAGAAGCTTTCTTT.